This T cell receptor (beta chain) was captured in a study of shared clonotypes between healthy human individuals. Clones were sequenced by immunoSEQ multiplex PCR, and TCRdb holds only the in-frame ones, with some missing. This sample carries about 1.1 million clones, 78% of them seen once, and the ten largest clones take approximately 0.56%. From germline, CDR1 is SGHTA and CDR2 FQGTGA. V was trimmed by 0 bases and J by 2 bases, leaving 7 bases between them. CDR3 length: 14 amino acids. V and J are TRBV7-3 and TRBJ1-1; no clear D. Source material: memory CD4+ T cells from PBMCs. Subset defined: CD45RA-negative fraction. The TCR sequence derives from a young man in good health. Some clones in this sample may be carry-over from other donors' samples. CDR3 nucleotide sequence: TGTGCCAGCAGCTTAACGTCAGGAAACACTGAAGCTTTCTTT. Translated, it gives CASSLTSGNTEAFF. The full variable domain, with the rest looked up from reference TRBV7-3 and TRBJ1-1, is GAGVSQTPSNKVTEKGKYVELRCDPISGHTALYWYRQSLGQGPEFLIYFQGTGAADDSGLPNDRFFAVRPEGSVSTLKIQRTERGDSAVYLCASSLTSGNTEAFFGQGTRLTVV.